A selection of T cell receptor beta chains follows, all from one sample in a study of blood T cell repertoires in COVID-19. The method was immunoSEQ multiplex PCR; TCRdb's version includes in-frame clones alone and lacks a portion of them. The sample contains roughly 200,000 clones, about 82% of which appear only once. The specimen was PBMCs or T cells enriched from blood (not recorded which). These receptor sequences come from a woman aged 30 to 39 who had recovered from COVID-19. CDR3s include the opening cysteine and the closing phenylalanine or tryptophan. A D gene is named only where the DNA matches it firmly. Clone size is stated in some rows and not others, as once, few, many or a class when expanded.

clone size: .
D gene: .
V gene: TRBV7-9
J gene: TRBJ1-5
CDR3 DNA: TGTGCCAGCAGCTTAGAGACGCACCCCAGGGGAATTTATCAGCCCCAGCATTTT
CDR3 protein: CASSLETHPRGIYQPQHF

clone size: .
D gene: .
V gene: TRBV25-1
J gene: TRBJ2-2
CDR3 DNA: TGTGCCAGCAGTCTGCGACTTGACACCGGGGAGCTGTTTTTT
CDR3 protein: CASSLRLDTGELFF

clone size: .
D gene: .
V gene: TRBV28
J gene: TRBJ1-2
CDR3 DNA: TGTGCCAGCAGCCGTCGTCGGGCGACGATCGGGGGTGGCTACACCTTC
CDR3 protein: CASSRRRATIGGGYTF

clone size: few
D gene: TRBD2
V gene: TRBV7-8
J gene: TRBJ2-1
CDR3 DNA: TGTGCCAGCAGCTTAGCGGGACTAGCGGGGGTTGAGCAGTTCTTC
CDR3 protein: CASSLAGLAGVEQFF

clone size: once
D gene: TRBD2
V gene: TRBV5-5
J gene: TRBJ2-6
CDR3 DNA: TGTGCCAGCAGCTTGGCGGGAGGGTCTGGGGCCAACGTCCTGACTTTC
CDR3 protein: CASSLAGGSGANVLTF

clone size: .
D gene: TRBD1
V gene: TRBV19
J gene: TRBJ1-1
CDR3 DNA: TGTGCCAGTAGGTACAGGGGGCAGGGCACTGAAGCTTTCTTT
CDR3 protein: CASRYRGQGTEAFF

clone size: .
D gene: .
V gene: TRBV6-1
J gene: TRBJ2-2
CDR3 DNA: TGTGCCAGCACGTTCAGGGTCGACACCGGGGAGCTGTTTTTT
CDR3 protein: CASTFRVDTGELFF

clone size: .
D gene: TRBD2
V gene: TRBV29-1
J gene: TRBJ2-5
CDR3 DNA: TGCAGCGTACAACCGAGGACTAGCGGGAGAGGGGTCCAAGAGACCCAGTACTTC
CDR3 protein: CSVQPRTSGRGVQETQYF

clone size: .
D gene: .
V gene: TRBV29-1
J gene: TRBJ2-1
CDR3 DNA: TGCAGCGTTGAATACCCGGGACACAGGAGCTCCTACAATGAGCAGTTCTTC
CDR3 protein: CSVEYPGHRSSYNEQFF

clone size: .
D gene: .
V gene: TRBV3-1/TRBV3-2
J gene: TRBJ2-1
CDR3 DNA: TGTGCCAGCAGCCAAGATCCAGGTAGGAATGAGCAGTTCTTC
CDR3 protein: CASSQDPGRNEQFF

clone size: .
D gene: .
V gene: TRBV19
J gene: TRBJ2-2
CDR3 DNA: TGTGCCAGTACTCTACAGGGGAACACCGGGGAGCTGTTTTTT
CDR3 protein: CASTLQGNTGELFF

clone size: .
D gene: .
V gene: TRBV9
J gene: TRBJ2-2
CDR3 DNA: TGTGCCAGCAGCGTCGCAGGGGCGACCCGGGAGCTGTTTTTT
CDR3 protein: CASSVAGATRELFF

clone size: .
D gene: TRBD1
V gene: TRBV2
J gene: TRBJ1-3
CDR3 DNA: TGTGCCAGCAGTCCCGACAGGGGGACTGGAAACACCATATATTTT
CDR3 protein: CASSPDRGTGNTIYF

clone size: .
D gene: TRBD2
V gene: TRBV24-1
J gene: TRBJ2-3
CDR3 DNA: TGTGCCACCAGTGCTCTCGGGGGGGTCCGGACAGATACGCAGTATTTT
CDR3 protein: CATSALGGVRTDTQYF

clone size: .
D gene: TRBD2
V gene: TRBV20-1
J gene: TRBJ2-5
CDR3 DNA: TGCAGTGCTAGTTTTGCGGGAGGGTCGGGAGAGACCCAGTACTTC
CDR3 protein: CSASFAGGSGETQYF

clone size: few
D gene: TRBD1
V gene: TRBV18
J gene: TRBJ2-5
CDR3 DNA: TGTGCCAGCTCCTCCCAAACCGGGACAGGCCGATTCCTGGAGACCCAGTACTTC
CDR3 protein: CASSSQTGTGRFLETQYF

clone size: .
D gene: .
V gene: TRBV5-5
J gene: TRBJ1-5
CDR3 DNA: TGTGCCAGCAGCTACAGGGATTATCAGCCCCAGCATTTT
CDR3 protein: CASSYRDYQPQHF

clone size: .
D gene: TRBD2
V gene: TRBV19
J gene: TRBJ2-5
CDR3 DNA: TGTGCCAGTAGTGGGCTAGCGGGAGAATCGAGGCGAGAGACCCAGTACTTC
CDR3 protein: CASSGLAGESRRETQYF

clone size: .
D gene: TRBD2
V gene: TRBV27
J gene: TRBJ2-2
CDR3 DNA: TGTGCCAGCAGTTCCCCGACTAGCGGGAGGTCCGGGGAGCTGTTTTTT
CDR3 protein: CASSSPTSGRSGELFF

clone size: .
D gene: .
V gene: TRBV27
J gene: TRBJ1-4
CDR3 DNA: TGTGCCAGCAGTCACACAGGGTCTAATGAAAAACTGTTTTTT
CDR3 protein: CASSHTGSNEKLFF

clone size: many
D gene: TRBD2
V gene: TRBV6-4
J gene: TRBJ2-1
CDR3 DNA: TGTGCCAGCAGTGACTCGGCGGGAGGGAACAATGAGCAGTTCTTC
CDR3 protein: CASSDSAGGNNEQFF

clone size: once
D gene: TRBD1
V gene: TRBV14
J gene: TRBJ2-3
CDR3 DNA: TGTGCCAGCAGCTATGGACAGGGGTATAGAAATACGCAGTATTTT
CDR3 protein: CASSYGQGYRNTQYF

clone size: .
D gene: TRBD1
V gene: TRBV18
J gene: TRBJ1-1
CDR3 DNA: TGTGCCAGCTCACCCGGGACAGAACAGATAGAAGCTTTCTTT
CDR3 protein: CASSPGTEQIEAFF

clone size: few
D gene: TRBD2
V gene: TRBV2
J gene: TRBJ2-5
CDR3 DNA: TGTGCCAGCAGTCTACTAGCGGAGCCGGCGGGGACCCAGTACTTC
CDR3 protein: CASSLLAEPAGTQYF

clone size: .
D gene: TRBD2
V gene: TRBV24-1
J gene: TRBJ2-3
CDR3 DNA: TGTGCCACCAGTGTCGGGACTAGTTCGCCTATTACAGATACGCAGTATTTT
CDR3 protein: CATSVGTSSPITDTQYF

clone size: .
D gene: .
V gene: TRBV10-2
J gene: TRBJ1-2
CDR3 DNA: TGCGCCAGCACCCGATCCAGGGTCAGCCTAGAGGACTACACCTTC
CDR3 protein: CASTRSRVSLEDYTF

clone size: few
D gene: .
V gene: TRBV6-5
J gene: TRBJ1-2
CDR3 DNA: TGTGCCAGCAGTTACAGGGAGCCCTCGGATGGCTACACCTTC
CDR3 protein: CASSYREPSDGYTF

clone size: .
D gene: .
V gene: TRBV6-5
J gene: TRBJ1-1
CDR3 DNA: TGTGCCAGCAGGCCAACCACAGAGAACACTGAAGCTTTCTTT
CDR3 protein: CASRPTTENTEAFF

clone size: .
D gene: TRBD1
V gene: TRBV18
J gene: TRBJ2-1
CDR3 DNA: TGTGCCAGCTCACCACCTCGGAAGGGGGCCGATGAGCAGTTCTTC
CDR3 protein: CASSPPRKGADEQFF

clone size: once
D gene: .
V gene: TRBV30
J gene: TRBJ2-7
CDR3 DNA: TGTGCCTGGAGAAAAGGGCAGGGCACAGCCCACGAGCAGTACTTC
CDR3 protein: CAWRKGQGTAHEQYF

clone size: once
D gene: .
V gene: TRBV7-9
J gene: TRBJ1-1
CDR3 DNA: TGTGCCAGCAGCCCGGTAATGAACACTGAAGCTTTCTTT
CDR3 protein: CASSPVMNTEAFF

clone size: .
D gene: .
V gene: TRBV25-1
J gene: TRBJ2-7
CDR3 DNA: TGTGCCAGCAGTGAATTCTCAGGGCCAAGTTCCGAGCAGTACTTC
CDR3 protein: CASSEFSGPSSEQYF

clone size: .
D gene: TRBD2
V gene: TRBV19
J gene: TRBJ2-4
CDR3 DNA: TGTGCCAGTAGCCGGACTAGCGTGGCCAAAAACATTCAGTACTTC
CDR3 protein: CASSRTSVAKNIQYF

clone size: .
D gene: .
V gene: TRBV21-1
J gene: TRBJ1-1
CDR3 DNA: TGTGCCAGCAGCAAAGGGCCTTCCACTGAAGCTTTCTTT
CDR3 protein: CASSKGPSTEAFF

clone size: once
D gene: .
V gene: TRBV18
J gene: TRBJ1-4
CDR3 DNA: TGTGCCAGCTCACCGGAGATTACAGGGAGAAAACTGTTTTTT
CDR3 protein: CASSPEITGRKLFF

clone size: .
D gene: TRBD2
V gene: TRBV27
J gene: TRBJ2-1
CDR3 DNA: TGTGATAAGTTTAGCGGGAGGGGCGTCAATGAGCAGTTCTTC
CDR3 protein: CDKFSGRGVNEQFF

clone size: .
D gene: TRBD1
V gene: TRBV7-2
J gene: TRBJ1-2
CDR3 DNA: TGTGCCAGCAGCCCATCAACAGGGGGCTGGGACTATGGCTACACCTTC
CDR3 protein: CASSPSTGGWDYGYTF

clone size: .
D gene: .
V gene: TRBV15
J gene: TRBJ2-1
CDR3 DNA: TGTGCCACCAGCGGAGCGAGACAGAGCTCCTACAATGAGCAGTTCTTC
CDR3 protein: CATSGARQSSYNEQFF

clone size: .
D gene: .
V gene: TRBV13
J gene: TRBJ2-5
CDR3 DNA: TGTGCCAGCAGCTTAGACCGAGAAGGGGAAGAGACCCAGTACTTC
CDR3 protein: CASSLDREGEETQYF

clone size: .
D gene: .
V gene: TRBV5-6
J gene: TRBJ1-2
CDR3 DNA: TGTGCCAGCAGCACCGCAGCTAACTATGGCTACACCTTC
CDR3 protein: CASSTAANYGYTF

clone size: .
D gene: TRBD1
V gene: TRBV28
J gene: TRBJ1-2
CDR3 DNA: TGTGCCAGCAGTCAGTCCCGGGACAGTTATGGCTACACCTTC
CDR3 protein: CASSQSRDSYGYTF

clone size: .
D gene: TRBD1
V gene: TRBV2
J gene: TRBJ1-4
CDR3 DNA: TGTGCCAGCAGTTCGACAGGGAACAATAATGAAAAACTGTTTTTT
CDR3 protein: CASSSTGNNNEKLFF

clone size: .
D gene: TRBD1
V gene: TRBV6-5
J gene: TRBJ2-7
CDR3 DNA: TGTGCCAGCTTACGGGGACAGGGCCCCTACGAGCAGTACTTC
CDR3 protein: CASLRGQGPYEQYF